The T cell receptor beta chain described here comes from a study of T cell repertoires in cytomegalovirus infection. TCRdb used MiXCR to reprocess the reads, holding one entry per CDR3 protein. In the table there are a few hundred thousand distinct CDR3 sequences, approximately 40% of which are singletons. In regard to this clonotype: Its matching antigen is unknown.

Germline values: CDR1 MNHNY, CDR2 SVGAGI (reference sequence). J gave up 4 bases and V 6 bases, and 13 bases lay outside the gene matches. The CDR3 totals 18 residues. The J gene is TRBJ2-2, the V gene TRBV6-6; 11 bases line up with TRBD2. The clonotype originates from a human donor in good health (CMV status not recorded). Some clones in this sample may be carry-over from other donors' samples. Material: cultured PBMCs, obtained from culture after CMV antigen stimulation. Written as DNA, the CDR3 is TGTGCCAGCAGCCAATCTAGCGGGAGGATTGCGGGCACCGGGGAGCTGTTTTTT. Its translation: CASSQSSGRIAGTGELFF.